The T cell receptor (beta chain) described here comes from a study of blood T cell repertoires in COVID-19. Across the whole study: Sites across the United States, Italy and Spain contributed samples from acute and convalescent COVID-19. In each case, the material was cDNA or gDNA derived from T cells, B-cell-depleted T cells, or PBMCs.

Per the authors' pipeline: Counts of nucleated cells, estimated from reference gene primer amplification, were obtained. Profiled with immunoSEQ multiplex PCR; TCRdb holds only in-frame clones, not every one. From that table come the V and J calls and clone size; the DNA was used to work out D and trimming. The sample lists more than 90,000 clones; approximately 90% were seen once. Germline CDR1 is SNHLY and CDR2 is FYNNEI. Losses at the gene ends were 3 bases for V and 0 bases for J; bases not matched to a gene: 4. The CDR3 has 16 residues. This chain connects TRBV2 to TRBJ2-1; TRBD2 matches at 8 bases. This receptor was identified in a middle-aged man with acute or convalescent COVID-19. Sample: peripheral blood. CDR3 residues: CASSELAGGSYNEQFF. CDR3 coding DNA: TGTGCCAGCAGTGAGTTGGCGGGGGGCTCCTACAATGAGCAGTTCTTC.